The 27 T cell receptor beta chains given below trace back to one sample, sequenced in a study of regulatory T cells in long-lasting Graves disease. TCR beta libraries were built with iRepertoire HTBI primers and Arm-PCR of CDR3 regions. Each CDR3 protein is one row after TCRdb ran MiXCR on the multiplex PCR reads. The sample consists of about 500,000 distinct CDR3 sequences, 15% to 20% of them appearing once. Sample time point: newly diagnosed GD, antithyroid drugs for less than 3 months. PBMC-extracted RNA yielded the TCR library. The same specimen was also included in a second study, on T cells in Graves' hyperthyroidism and ophthalmopathy.

Sample: peripheral blood mononuclear cells (PBMCs), taken at new diagnosis, from a patient treated with antithyroid drugs. The receptor source for this set is a man in his forties with Graves disease.

The V call is TRBV4-1, the J call TRBJ2-5; 12 nucleotides match TRBD1. Unmatched junction bases numbered 13, after V lost 1 base and J lost 4 bases. Germline loops: CDR1 MGHRA, CDR2 YSYEKL. The CDR3 has 19 amino acids. Written as DNA, the CDR3 is TGCGCCAGCAGCCAAGTAAAAGCCGGGGGACAGGGGGCTCGAGAGACCCAGTACTTC. It specifies CASSQVKAGGQGARETQYF.

The chain couples TRBV2 to TRBJ2-7; 7 bases are shared with TRBD2. This CDR3 region has 12 residues. The V gene's germline CDR1 is SNHLY and CDR2 FYNNEI. The V and J ends lost 10 bases and 2 bases, in that order; junction bases with no gene match: 5. CDR3 region: CATEGGPYEQYF. CDR3 DNA sequence: TGTGCCACCGAGGGAGGGCCCTACGAGCAGTACTTC.

J is TRBJ2-2 and V is TRBV11-3; 7 bases line up with TRBD2. There are 16 residues in the CDR3. V was clipped by 1 base and J by 6 bases; unmatched bases: 8. In germline, CDR1 is SGHNT, CDR2 YENEEA. CDR3 nucleotide sequence: TGTGCCAGCAGCTTAGGAGCGAGCGGGATTTCCGGGGAGCTGTTTTTT. Translation: CASSLGASGISGELFF.

Ten or more counts support this clonotype. The chain combines TRBV6-1 with TRBJ2-2, with TRBD2 matching 10 bases. Trimming removed 1 base from V and 1 base from J; junction bases left unmatched: 0. Germline loops: CDR1 MNHNS, CDR2 SASEGT. The CDR3 length is 16 residues. CDR3: CASSEGTSGNTGELFF. The CDR3 DNA reads TGTGCCAGCAGTGAAGGGACTAGCGGGAACACCGGGGAGCTGTTTTTT.

This clonotype was counted many times. The J gene is TRBJ2-7, the V gene TRBV11-2; TRBD1 is a possible D gene (6 bases). The germline V and J ends were trimmed by 5 bases and 0 bases, with 23 bases remaining between them. This CDR3 contains 18 residues. Germline lookup yields CDR1 SGHAT and CDR2 FQNNGV. CDR3 sequence (DNA): TGTGCCAGCAGCCCCCGCCAAACAGGGACCCAAAGCTCCTACGAGCAGTACTTC. Its translation: CASSPRQTGTQSSYEQYF.

This chain uses TRBV3-1 with TRBJ2-2; D remains ambiguous. V lost 1 base, J lost 8 bases, and 8 bases lay in between. CDR1 and CDR2 from the germline V gene are LGHDT and YNNKEL (reference sequence). The CDR3 runs 13 residues. The CDR3 here is CASSQVTTGELFF. The CDR3 DNA reads TGTGCCAGCAGCCAAGTTACGACGGGGGAGCTGTTTTTT.

This clonotype appeared many times. The chain combines TRBV12-5 with TRBJ2-4, with D perhaps matching TRBD2 (5 bases). Germline CDR1 is LGHNT and CDR2 is FRNRAP. CDR3 length: 17 residues. The ends were cut back, 3 bases at V and 0 bases at J, with 15 bases in the middle. As DNA, the CDR3 is TGTGCTAGTGGTTTCGGAGGAGCGGAAATAGCCAAAAACATTCAGTACTTC. Translation: CASGFGGAEIAKNIQYF.

This clonotype came up many times. The chain uses TRBV29-1 and TRBJ2-1; perhaps TRBD2 as D (6 bases). The CDR3 totals 12 residues. Germline V gives CDR1 SQVTM, CDR2 ANQGSEA. V lost 0 bases and J 16 bases, leaving 16 bases between the germline ends. Here the CDR3 DNA reads TGCAGCGTTGAAGATAGTCGCGGGGACCCATTCTTC. This gives the protein CSVEDSRGDPFF.

Details on this clonotype: A junction boundary mismatches the germline segment, possibly from a read error. This chain uses TRBV28 with TRBJ1-5, with no clear D. CDR1 and CDR2 from the germline V gene are MDHEN and SYDVKM. The length of the CDR3 is 18 residues. The CDR3 DNA reads as TGTGCCAGCAGTTTACACGAGGTTTCGCGGATAAGCAATCAGTCCCAGCATTTT. The encoded protein is CASSLHEVSRISNQSQHF.

The rearrangement joins TRBV19 to TRBJ2-1; D might be TRBD1 or TRBD2, each matching 6 bases. The CDR3 is 13 amino acids. V lost 4 bases, J lost 5 bases, and 9 bases lay in between. CDR1 and CDR2 (germline): LNHDA, SQIVND (reference sequence). CDR3 protein: CASSKGGNNEQFF. CDR3 bases: TGTGCCAGTAGTAAGGGGGGAAACAATGAGCAGTTCTTC.

This clonotype was found many times. V gene TRBV3-1 combines with J gene TRBJ1-1, with 9 bases lining up with TRBD1. Trimming at V came to 3 bases and at J to 5 bases, leaving 7 bases not matched to a gene. This CDR3 is 15 amino acids long. Germline CDR1 is LGHDT and CDR2 is YNNKEL (reference sequence). The chain's CDR3 is CASSQPGQGETEAFF. CDR3 in DNA: TGTGCCAGCAGCCAGCCGGGACAGGGAGAAACTGAAGCTTTCTTT.

The V gene is TRBV30, the J gene TRBJ1-1, with D uncertain. With 3 bases removed from V and 5 bases from J, the gap between germline ends came to 7 bases. From germline, CDR1 is GTSNPN and CDR2 SVGIG (reference sequence). The CDR3 extends over 11 amino acids. CDR3 DNA: TGTGCCTGGAGCATTAGTACTGAAGCTTTCTTT. Amino acids: CAWSISTEAFF.

There are many counts of this clonotype. The CDR3 coding sequence is TGCGCCAGCAGATACGAGCAGTACTTC. Translation: CASRYEQYF. This chain connects TRBV5-1 to TRBJ2-7; no reliable D call. V was cut by 5 bases and J by 4 bases, with 1 base left in between. This CDR3 contains 9 residues. Germline V gene sequence: CDR1 SGHRS, CDR2 YFSETQ.

Only a few counts were recorded for this clonotype. This chain connects TRBV24-1 to TRBJ1-2; no reliable D call. This CDR3 has 13 residues. With 8 bases removed from V and 2 bases from J, the gap between germline ends came to 11 bases. In germline, CDR1 is KGHDR, CDR2 SFDVKD. CDR3 DNA sequence: TGTGCCACCATTCCCAGGAGGAACTATGGCTACACCTTC. Its translation is CATIPRRNYGYTF.

This clonotype was recorded at least ten times. The chain recombines TRBV12-3 or TRBV12-4 with TRBJ2-1, with D perhaps TRBD2 (6 bases). The CDR3 extends over 14 amino acids. Trimming took 3 bases from V and 8 from J, leaving 14 bases between them. CDR3: CASSLASAEHEQFF. The CDR3 bases are TGTGCCAGCAGTTTGGCTAGCGCTGAGCATGAGCAGTTCTTC.

V gene TRBV20-1 combines with J gene TRBJ2-2, with 7 bases identical to TRBD2. Germline assignment: CDR1 DFQATT and CDR2 SNEGSKA (reference sequence). V lost 3 bases and J lost 2; bases outside the gene matches: 6. The CDR3 is made up of 15 amino acids. The CDR3 DNA reads as TGCAGTGCTAGGGGAGGGGAGTCTAACACCGGGGAGCTGTTTTTT. Amino acids: CSARGGESNTGELFF.

In this sample, this clonotype turned up a few times. The chain joins TRBV7-2 to TRBJ1-3; no firm D call. V was cut by 3 bases and J by 2 bases, with 11 bases left in between. The CDR3 has 15 residues. The germline V gene encodes CDR1 SGHTA and CDR2 FQGNSA. Here the CDR3 DNA reads TGTGCCAGCAGCTTCGAGGCCATCCCTGGAAACACCATATATTTT. Translating it yields CASSFEAIPGNTIYF.

This clonotype appeared many times. The V and J genes are TRBV28 and TRBJ2-2; 7 bases map to TRBD2. The V segment lost 2 bases and the J segment 4 bases; nucleotides outside the gene matches: 7. This CDR3 has 16 residues. Germline lookup yields CDR1 MDHEN and CDR2 SYDVKM. CDR3 loop: CASSLGRGDGTGELFF. The CDR3 bases are TGTGCCAGCAGTTTAGGCCGGGGGGATGGCACCGGGGAGCTGTTTTTT.

This chain joins TRBV20-1 and TRBJ2-3, with TRBD2 matching over 7 bases. CDR1 and CDR2 from the germline V gene are DFQATT and SNEGSKA (reference sequence). The CDR3 contains 9 residues. DNA of the CDR3: TGCACAGCGGGGGATACGCAGTATTTT. This codes for CTAGDTQYF.

The chain is built from TRBV12-3 or TRBV12-4 and TRBJ2-3; 8 bases align to TRBD1. The CDR3 spans 15 residues. V shed 7 bases and J 2 bases; nucleotides not matched to a gene: 8. In DNA, the CDR3 is TGTGCCAGCACTCCGGGACAGGCCTACACAGATACGCAGTATTTT. Protein sequence: CASTPGQAYTDTQYF.

This clonotype was counted between two and nine times. The genes are TRBV20-1 and TRBJ2-1, with 9 bases aligning to TRBD2. After removal of 2 bases from V and 0 bases from J, the junction contained 2 bases not matched to a gene. This CDR3 is built from 15 residues. Germline V gives CDR1 DFQATT, CDR2 SNEGSKA (reference sequence). The CDR3 region is CSARLAGSSYNEQFF. The DNA for the CDR3 is TGCAGTGCTAGACTAGCGGGGAGCTCCTACAATGAGCAGTTCTTC.

In this sample, this clonotype turned up many times. The rearrangement uses TRBV12-3 or TRBV12-4 and TRBJ1-2; tentatively, D is TRBD1 (6 bases). V shed 3 bases and J shed 8 bases, with 13 bases lying between them. The CDR3 has 13 amino acids. In nucleotides, the CDR3 is TGTGCCAGCAGTTTTAGGGCAGGGGACGGCTACACCTTC. This sequence encodes CASSFRAGDGYTF.

This clonotype was seen a single time. J is TRBJ1-2 and V is TRBV27; possible D gene TRBD1, 5 bases. Germline loops: CDR1 MNHEY, CDR2 SMNVEV (reference sequence). The CDR3 length is 11 residues. Deletions cut 7 bases from V and 5 bases from J, with 8 bases between. The CDR3 is CASTSGYGYTF. The DNA for the CDR3 is TGTGCCAGCACTTCAGGGTATGGCTACACCTTC.

Details on this clonotype: A read error is possible here, since a much larger clone lies one base away. The chain is built from TRBV12-3 or TRBV12-4 and TRBJ1-2; possibly TRBD1 for D (5 bases). The CDR3 consists of 13 residues. The CDR3 DNA reads TGTGCCGGCAGTTTAGCAGGGTTGGACGGCTACACCTTC. Amino acid sequence: CAGSLAGLDGYTF.

Many counts were recorded for this clonotype. This rearrangement joins TRBV5-1 to TRBJ1-1, with D possibly being TRBD1 (5 bases). This CDR3 spans 16 amino acids. Looked up from germline, CDR1 is SGHRS and CDR2 is YFSETQ. V shed 3 bases and J shed 1 base, with 16 bases lying between them. The DNA of the CDR3 is TGCGCCAGCAGCTCCCGACTAGGGGATGGGAACACTGAAGCTTTCTTT. Amino acid sequence: CASSSRLGDGNTEAFF.

This clonotype was recorded many times. The genes are TRBV18 and TRBJ1-5, with TRBD1 as a possible D gene (5 bases). Germline CDR1 and CDR2: KGHSH and LQKENI. The V end was cut by 6 bases, the J end by 5 bases, with 14 bases between. This CDR3 spans 14 amino acids. CDR3 loop: CASSQGGVDQPQHF. CDR3 in DNA: TGTGCCAGCTCCCAGGGTGGGGTGGATCAGCCCCAGCATTTT.

This clonotype was observed many times. The chain carries TRBV24-1 and TRBJ1-2, with TRBD1 matching 8 bases. The germline V gene has CDR1 KGHDR and CDR2 SFDVKD. V shed 3 bases and J 8 bases; nucleotides not matched to a gene: 4. This CDR3 spans 13 amino acids. This CDR3 is CATSDEDRAGYTF. The CDR3 DNA sequence: TGTGCCACCAGTGATGAGGACAGGGCGGGCTACACCTTC.